Presented here are 4 T cell receptor beta chains from one specimen sequenced in a study of shared clonotypes between healthy human individuals. Clones were read by immunoSEQ multiplex PCR, and TCRdb kept only the in-frame ones, dropping some. The sample yields millions of clones, roughly 96% seen once. Sequenced: naive CD4+ T cells sorted from blood. Sample subset: CD45RA+ positively selected. All receptors come from a young man in good health.

The chain recombines TRBV7-2 with TRBJ1-6; D gene unclear. The CDR3 is made up of 15 amino acids. Germline values: CDR1 SGHTA, CDR2 FQGNSA. V was trimmed by 2 bases and J by 4 bases, leaving 9 bases between them. CDR3 sequence reads: CASSLNPSYNSPLHF. Written as DNA, the CDR3 is TGTGCCAGCAGCTTAAACCCCTCATATAATTCACCCCTCCACTTT.

The gene calls are TRBV30 and TRBJ2-1; 10 bases match TRBD2. This CDR3 has 15 amino acids. V lost 2 bases, J lost 6 bases, and 7 bases stayed unmatched. Germline V lookup: CDR1 GTSNPN, CDR2 SVGIG (reference sequence). For the CDR3, the DNA is TGTGCCTGGAGTAGGCTAGCGGGAGCGGCCAATGAGCAGTTCTTC. Translation gives CAWSRLAGAANEQFF.

Concerning this clone itself: A read error may be the cause here, since a much bigger clone is one base away. Other DNA sequences in this specimen translate into the identical CDR3. The chain carries TRBV5-6 and TRBJ2-7; D gene ambiguous. V lost 2 bases and J lost 2, with 2 bases in between. The CDR3 extends over 11 amino acids. Germline V gives CDR1 SGHDT, CDR2 YYEEEE. The CDR3 sequence is CASSLPYEQYF. For the CDR3, the DNA is TGTGCCAGCAGCTTACCCTACGAGCAGTACTTC.

The rearrangement links TRBV19 to TRBJ2-1; no firm D call. The germline gives CDR1 LNHDA, CDR2 SQIVND (reference sequence). V lost 1 base and J lost 1, with 5 bases in between. The CDR3 runs to 14 residues. In DNA, the CDR3 is TGTGCCAGTAGTATAGGGGGATCCTACAATGAGCAGTTCTTC. This translates into CASSIGGSYNEQFF.